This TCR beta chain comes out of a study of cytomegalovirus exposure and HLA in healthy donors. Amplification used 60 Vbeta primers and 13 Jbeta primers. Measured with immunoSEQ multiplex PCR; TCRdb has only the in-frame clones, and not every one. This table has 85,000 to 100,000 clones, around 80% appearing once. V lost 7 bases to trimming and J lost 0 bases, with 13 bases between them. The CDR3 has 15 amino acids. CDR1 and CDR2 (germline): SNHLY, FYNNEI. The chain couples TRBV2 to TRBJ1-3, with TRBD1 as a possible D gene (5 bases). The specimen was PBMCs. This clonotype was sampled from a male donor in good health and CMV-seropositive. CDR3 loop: CASKPSRVSGNTIYF. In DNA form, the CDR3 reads TGTGCCAGCAAGCCTTCCAGGGTCTCTGGAAACACCATATATTTT.